This T cell receptor beta chain was found in a study of blood T cells in healthy people across ages. Alongside a J-beta primer mix, a sample-barcoded 5' primer served in a second PCR lasting about 6 to 11 cycles. MiXCR, run by TCRdb on the 5' RACE reads, gives a single entry per CDR3 protein. The sample includes some 1.5 million distinct CDR3 sequences, over 25% seen only once; the top ten take 7.7%. Germline V gene data show CDR1 as SGDLS and CDR2 as YYNGEE. The V and J ends lost 6 bases and 4 bases respectively, with 18 bases between them. The CDR3 has 15 amino acids. The clonotype originates from a woman younger than 45 in good health. Sequencing was done on a sample of blood. The V gene is TRBV9, the J gene TRBJ2-3; possibly TRBD2 for D (6 bases). The CDR3 sequence is CASTGSGSRADTQYF. The CDR3, as DNA: TGTGCCAGCACCGGGAGCGGCTCTCGTGCAGATACGCAGTATTTT. The complete variable domain, with remaining parts taken from reference TRBV9 and TRBJ2-3, reads DSGVTQTPKHLITATGQRVTLRCSPRSGDLSVYWYQQSLDQGLQFLIQYYNGEERAKGNILERFSAQQFPDLHSELNLSSLELGDSALYFCASTGSGSRADTQYFGPGTRLTVL.